One and the same sample provided the 8 T cell receptor beta chains below, sequenced in a study of response to subunit inactivated influenza vaccine. TCRdb used MiXCR to reprocess the RT-PCR reads, holding one entry per CDR3 protein. The sample carries some 800,000 distinct CDR3 sequences, around 20% recorded once. The sample consisted of PBMCs from blood, taken about 5 days after vaccination. These receptors originate from a man aged 45-65 years who received an inactivated influenza vaccine.

This clonotype was counted at least ten times. This chain connects TRBV6-1 to TRBJ1-3, with unresolved D. The CDR3 consists of 16 residues. CDR1 is MNHNS, CDR2 SASEGT, per germline. Trimming left V 6 bases short and J 0 bases short, with 15 bases between. The CDR3 region is CASSWGGRNSGNTIYF. The CDR3, as DNA: TGTGCCAGCAGCTGGGGTGGCCGAAACTCTGGAAACACCATATATTTT.

This clonotype was counted between two and nine times. CDR3 in DNA: TGTGCCAGCAGCGTCAACCCTACCGAGCAGTACTTC. It translates to CASSVNPTEQYF. The genes are TRBV7-9 and TRBJ2-7, with no clear D. The V and J ends lost 5 bases and 6 bases respectively, with 11 bases between them. Germline assignment: CDR1 SEHNR and CDR2 FQNEAQ (reference sequence). The CDR3 has 12 residues.

Points on this clonotype: A much larger clone sits a single nucleotide away, making a read error possible. V gene TRBV12-3 or TRBV12-4 combines with J gene TRBJ2-7, with TRBD2 identical over 9 bases. The CDR3 is made up of 14 amino acids. The CDR3 DNA sequence: TGTGCCAGCAGTTTGAGTAGCGGGAGCTACGAGCAGTCCTTC. Amino acid sequence: CASSLSSGSYEQSF.

In regard to this clonotype: A much larger clone differs by one base, so this may be a read error. The chain employs TRBV25-1 and TRBJ2-5; possibly TRBD2 for D (6 bases). CDR1 MGHDK and CDR2 SYGVNS come from the germline V gene. CDR3 size: 14 residues. CDR3 protein: CASSERGWGETQSF. Here the CDR3 DNA reads TGTGCCAGCAGTGAACGGGGGTGGGGGGAGACCCAGTCCTTC.

This chain connects TRBV4-1 to TRBJ1-4; tentatively, D is TRBD1 (5 bases). Trimming removed 2 bases at V and 5 bases at J, with 9 bases between. CDR3 length: 14 residues. Germline assignment: CDR1 MGHRA and CDR2 YSYEKL. CDR3 protein: CASSQSRENEKLFF. CDR3 bases: TGCGCCAGCAGCCAAAGCAGGGAAAATGAAAAACTGTTTTTT.

V is TRBV20-1 and J is TRBJ2-3, with D perhaps TRBD2 (5 bases). This CDR3 region has 15 residues. V was trimmed by 5 bases and J by 2 bases, leaving 17 bases between them. Germline CDR1 and CDR2: DFQATT and SNEGSKA (reference sequence). The CDR3 nucleotides are TGCAGTGCTGCCCTCGCGAGCGGACCCACAGATACGCAGTATTTT. Translated, it gives CSAALASGPTDTQYF.

This clonotype was picked up a small number of times. This chain links TRBV20-1 with TRBJ2-3; D unresolved. The CDR3 loop spans 13 amino acids. Trimming took off 1 base at V and 1 base at J, with 6 bases between the two ends. Germline CDR1 and CDR2: DFQATT and SNEGSKA (reference sequence). The CDR3 protein is CSARGPGTDTQYF. The CDR3 DNA reads TGCAGTGCTAGAGGTCCAGGCACAGATACGCAGTATTTT.

This clonotype was seen many times. The chain recombines TRBV7-2 with TRBJ2-3, with 11 bases fitting TRBD2. With 6 bases clipped from V and 1 base from J, the junction kept 3 bases outside the gene matches. Per the germline V gene, CDR1 is SGHTA and CDR2 is FQGNSA. The CDR3 sequence is 15 residues long. The CDR3 reads CASSLLAGGTDTQYF. The CDR3 DNA is TGTGCCAGCAGTTTACTAGCGGGGGGCACAGATACGCAGTATTTT.